The sequence of this TCR beta chain was determined in a study of blood T cell repertoires in COVID-19. The wider study: From the United States, Italy and Spain came samples of acute and convalescent COVID-19. Sources were T cells, B-cell-depleted T cells, or PBMCs; the material itself was cDNA or gDNA.

While infection was still active, Seattle patients were enrolled and then followed longitudinally. Per the original data handling: The assay estimated nucleated cells by amplifying reference gene primers. The assay was immunoSEQ multiplex PCR, and TCRdb's table has in-frame clones only and misses some. The DNA was the basis for D and trimming; V, J and clone size are from that table. The sample contains 250,000 to 300,000 clones, 85% to 90% of which appear only once. This CDR3 comprises 18 residues. Germline values: CDR1 MGHRA, CDR2 YSYEKL. Trimming cost V 0 bases and J 5 bases; bases outside gene matches: 9.

The source is a woman in her fifties or sixties with COVID-19, enrolled during active disease. The chain couples TRBV4-1 to TRBJ2-1; 11 nucleotides line up with TRBD2. Sequencing was performed on peripheral blood. CDR3 nucleotides: TGCGCCAGCAGCCAAGAACTAGCGGGAGCCCATCGTAACAATGAGCAGTTCTTC. It specifies CASSQELAGAHRNNEQFF.